This TCR beta chain was found in a study of CD8+CD57+ T cells in acquired aplastic anemia (dated by TCRdb to between 2018 and 2020). With regard to the full study: Extracted DNA from sorted CD4+ and CD8+ cells averaged around 3.2 ug, ranging from roughly 0.17 to 27.4 ug. CD8+CD57+ expansion was defined as a frequency above the mean frequency observed in healthy subjects.

Genomic DNA served as template for TCR beta VDJ combination and CDR3 sequence profiling. An Illumina HiSeq 2000 was the platform used for TCR repertoire sequencing. As for the original processing: TRBV/TRBJ rearrangement plots, CDR3 size and DJ length profiles, and Simpson's diversity index were used to assess repertoires. The most abundant DNA sequence in the deep sequencing data was taken as the immunodominant clone. CDR3 amino acid sequences were checked for sharing between subjects and were compared against published repertoires and the VDJdb database. Clones were called with MiXCR by TCRdb after fastp trimmed the public reads at Q25, and only in-frame beta chains were retained. Rows are combined by CDR3 protein, so each entry shows the most common genes and DNA. It is TCRdb's table, rather than the study itself, that gives the V and J calls and clone size. Across this sample there are about 200,000 distinct CDR3 sequences, with 65% seen only once. About 60% of the sample rests with the top ten.

This clonotype was found many times. Its antigen has not been determined. One base away there is no much larger clone; base qualities are not given. The patients picked for sequencing were ones in whom flow cytometry had shown an expansion of CD8+CD57+ cells. All patients had severe acquired aplastic anemia diagnosed by International Study of Aplastic Anemia and Agranulocytosis and Camitta criteria. At the time blood was sampled, none of the patients had received any therapy. In this study, sorted CD4+ and CD8+ T cells from the blood of healthy subjects and of severe aplastic anemia patients had their TCR repertoires deep-sequenced. Patients were enrolled in the USA under clinicaltrials.gov protocols 00001620, 01623167, 00001397, 00071045, 00081523 and 00961064. Ficoll-Paque density gradient centrifugation was used to isolate peripheral blood mononuclear cells. Before DNA extraction, CD4+ and CD8+ T cells were sorted with FACS or magnetic beads.

From the germline V gene (reference sequence), CDR1 is LNHDA and CDR2 is SQIVND. The CDR3 goes from the cysteine to the phenylalanine over 16 residues. The read is trimmed to its CDR3 DNA, 48 bases read in frame from base 1. From V the trimming removes 4 bases and from J it removes 5 bases, while the gene matches leave 12 bases of the junction unaccounted for. What the authors observed across the whole study: CD8+ Simpson's diversity did not differ significantly between patients and healthy controls (P=0.060). Around 30 CD8+ CDR3 sequences were shared between patients and controls but appeared highly expressed in patients and within their immunodominant clones.

The clonotype was recovered from a human donor with aplastic anemia. What was sequenced was sorted CD4+, CD8+, or CD8+CD57+ T cells (not recorded which) from PBMCs. The chain links TRBV19 with TRBJ2-7; the central 9 bases match TRBD1. The DNA reads as follows: TGTGCCAGTAGTAATCTCGTCGGGACAGGGCTCCACGAGCAGTACTTC. It encodes CASSNLVGTGLHEQYF.